Listed here is a single TCR beta chain. This entry comes from a study of blood T cell repertoires in COVID-19. About the research overall: There were acute and convalescent COVID-19 samples, and they came from the United States, Italy and Spain. The analysed material was cDNA or gDNA that came from T cells, B-cell-depleted T cells, or PBMCs.

Source study methods: Quantification of nucleated cells was approximated via reference gene primer amplification. Sequencing used immunoSEQ multiplex PCR; TCRdb keeps in-frame clones, though not all of them. V and J calls and clone size are as listed in that table; D and trimming were resolved from the DNA. The sample comprises about 46,000 clones, under 90% of which are singletons, and 8.8% rests with the top ten. Trimming at V came to 5 bases and at J to 7 bases, leaving 6 bases not matched to a gene. CDR1 is SEHNR and CDR2 is FQNEAQ in the germline V gene (reference sequence). This CDR3 is built from 14 residues.

The sequenced sample consisted of peripheral blood. The chain has TRBV7-9 and TRBJ1-2; 11 bases agree with TRBD1. The receptor's source is a man aged 60 to 69 with acute or convalescent COVID-19. The CDR3 nucleotides read TGTGCCAGCAGCCCGGACAGGGGGCTGGCTGGCTACACCTTC. Translated: CASSPDRGLAGYTF.